Listed below are T cell receptor beta chains from one sample, sequenced in a study of vaccination and CD4 T cells after COVID-19. These TCRs are of unknown antigen specificity. TCRdb re-called the PCR reads with MiXCR, one entry per CDR3 protein. In the table there are around 16,000 distinct CDR3 sequences, about 59% of which are singletons. This material consisted of CD4+ T cells from blood, cultured in vitro, taken about 7 months after SARS-CoV-2 vaccination. These receptors originate from a human donor who had recovered from COVID-19. Each CDR3 is given with its conserved first and last residue. A D gene is named only where the DNA matches it firmly. Clone size is stated in some rows and not others, as once, few, many or a class when expanded.

NA TRBJ2-2 NA TRBV6-5 CASSYSRGYTGELFF TGTGCCAGCAGTTACTCGAGAGGATACACCGGGGAGCTGTTTTTT
NA TRBJ1-5 NA TRBV2 CASRQGLSNQPQHF TGTGCCAGCAGGCAGGGGTTAAGCAATCAGCCCCAGCATTTT
NA TRBJ1-5 NA TRBV1 CTSTIFGLSSNQPQHF TGCACCAGCACCATCTTTGGACTAAGTAGCAATCAGCCCCAGCATTTT
NA TRBJ2-1 TRBD1 TRBV10-3 CAISVLSGQAYNEQFF TGTGCCATCAGTGTGTTATCTGGACAGGCGTACAATGAGCAGTTCTTC
NA TRBJ1-2 TRBD1 TRBV27 CASSLSRQGYGYTF TGTGCCAGCAGTTTATCAAGACAGGGGTATGGCTACACCTTC
NA TRBJ1-2 NA TRBV6-1 CASRKGYGYTF TGTGCCAGCAGAAAGGGTTATGGCTACACCTTC
medium-sized TRBJ2-1 TRBD2 TRBV7-2 CASSPSGGYYNEQFF TGTGCCAGCAGCCCTAGCGGGGGTTACTACAATGAGCAGTTCTTC
NA TRBJ1-5 NA TRBV19 CASSIWELGYQPQHF TGTGCCAGTAGTATTTGGGAGCTGGGGTATCAGCCCCAGCATTTT
NA TRBJ2-1 TRBD2 TRBV11-1 CASSSSGRTYNEQFF TGTGCCAGCAGCTCTAGCGGGAGAACCTACAATGAGCAGTTCTTC
NA TRBJ1-2 NA TRBV6-5 CASSLHGANHGYTF TGTGCCAGCAGTTTGCATGGGGCGAACCATGGCTACACCTTC
NA TRBJ1-2 NA TRBV6-5 CASSYSAAWDGYTF TGTGCCAGCAGTTACTCCGCAGCGTGGGATGGCTACACCTTC
NA TRBJ2-7 NA TRBV11-3 CASSLDPTSSEQYF TGTGCCAGCAGCTTAGATCCGACATCGTCCGAGCAGTACTTC
NA TRBJ2-7 NA TRBV24-1 CATSDFSSGRYEQYF TGTGCCACCAGTGATTTTAGTTCCGGGCGTTACGAGCAGTACTTC
medium-sized TRBJ1-1 NA TRBV20-1 CSAPKQGSEAFF TGCAGTGCTCCGAAGCAGGGTTCTGAAGCTTTCTTT
NA TRBJ1-1 NA TRBV4-2 CASSQTPMEGNTEAFF TGTGCCAGCAGCCAAACACCGATGGAGGGGAACACTGAAGCTTTCTTT
NA TRBJ1-6 NA TRBV7-2 CASSFQSPLHF TGTGCCAGCAGCTTTCAGTCACCCCTCCACTTT
NA TRBJ1-1 TRBD1 TRBV20-1 CSAPRQGAYTEAFF TGCAGTGCTCCACGACAGGGGGCCTACACTGAAGCTTTCTTT
NA TRBJ2-5 TRBD1 TRBV10-3 CAISGWLAGGSLETQYF TGTGCCATCAGCGGATGGTTGGCAGGGGGTTCGTTGGAGACCCAGTACTTC
once TRBJ1-5 NA TRBV20-1 CSASLGAQPQHF TGCAGTGCTTCCCTGGGGGCTCAGCCCCAGCATTTT
NA TRBJ1-2 TRBD1 TRBV29-1 CSVGTGPNYGYTF TGCAGCGTAGGGACAGGTCCTAACTATGGCTACACCTTC